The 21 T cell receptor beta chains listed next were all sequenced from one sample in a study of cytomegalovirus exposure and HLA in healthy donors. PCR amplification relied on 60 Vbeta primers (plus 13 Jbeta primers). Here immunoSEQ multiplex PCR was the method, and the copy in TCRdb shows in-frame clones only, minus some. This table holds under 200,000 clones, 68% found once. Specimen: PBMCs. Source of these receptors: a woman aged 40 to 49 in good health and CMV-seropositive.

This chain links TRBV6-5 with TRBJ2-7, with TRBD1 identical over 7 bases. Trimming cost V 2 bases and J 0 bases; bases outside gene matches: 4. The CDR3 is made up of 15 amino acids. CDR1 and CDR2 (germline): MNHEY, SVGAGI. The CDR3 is CASSYGTESSYEQYF. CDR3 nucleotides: TGTGCCAGCAGTTACGGGACAGAAAGCTCCTACGAGCAGTACTTC.

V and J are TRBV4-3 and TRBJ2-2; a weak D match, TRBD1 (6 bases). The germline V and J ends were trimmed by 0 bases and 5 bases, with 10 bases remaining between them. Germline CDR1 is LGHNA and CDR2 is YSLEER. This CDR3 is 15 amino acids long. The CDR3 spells CASSQEPTGTGELFF. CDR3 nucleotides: TGCGCCAGCAGCCAAGAACCTACAGGGACCGGGGAGCTGTTTTTT.

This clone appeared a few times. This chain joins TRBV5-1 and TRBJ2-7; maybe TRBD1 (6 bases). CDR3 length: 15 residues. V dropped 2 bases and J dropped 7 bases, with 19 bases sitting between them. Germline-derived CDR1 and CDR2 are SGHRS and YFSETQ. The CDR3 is CASSFSRGPAMEQYF. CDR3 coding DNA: TGCGCCAGCAGCTTCTCCAGGGGCCCCGCGATGGAGCAGTACTTC.

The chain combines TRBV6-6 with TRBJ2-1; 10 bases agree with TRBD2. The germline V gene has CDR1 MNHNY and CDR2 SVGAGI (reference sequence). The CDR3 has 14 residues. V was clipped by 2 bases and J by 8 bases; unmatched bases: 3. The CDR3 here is CASSYLAGVYEQFF. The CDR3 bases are TGTGCCAGCAGTTACCTAGCGGGAGTCTATGAGCAGTTCTTC.

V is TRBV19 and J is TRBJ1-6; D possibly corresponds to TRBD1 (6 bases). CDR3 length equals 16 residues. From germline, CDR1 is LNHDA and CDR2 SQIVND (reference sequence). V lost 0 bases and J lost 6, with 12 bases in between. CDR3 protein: CASSIDLTGINSPLHF. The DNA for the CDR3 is TGTGCCAGTAGTATAGACTTGACAGGAATTAATTCACCCCTCCACTTT.

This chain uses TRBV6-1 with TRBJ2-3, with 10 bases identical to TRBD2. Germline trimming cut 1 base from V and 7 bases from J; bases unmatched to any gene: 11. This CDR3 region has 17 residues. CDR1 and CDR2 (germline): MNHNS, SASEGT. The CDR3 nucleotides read TGTGCCAGCAGTGAAGTAGGTGGGAGCGGGAGGGCTTATACGCAGTATTTT. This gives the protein CASSEVGGSGRAYTQYF.

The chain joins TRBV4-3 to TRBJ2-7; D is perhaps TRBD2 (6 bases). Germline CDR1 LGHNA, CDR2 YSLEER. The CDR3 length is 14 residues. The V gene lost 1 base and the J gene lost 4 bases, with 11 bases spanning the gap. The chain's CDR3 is CASSQATGGYEQYF. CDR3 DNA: TGCGCCAGCAGCCAAGCTACAGGAGGGTACGAGCAGTACTTC.

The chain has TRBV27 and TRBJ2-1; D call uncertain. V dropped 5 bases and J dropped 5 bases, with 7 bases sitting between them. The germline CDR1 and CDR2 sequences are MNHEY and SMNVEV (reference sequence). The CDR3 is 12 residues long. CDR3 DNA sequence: TGTGCCAGCAGTGAGAATAACAATGAGCAGTTCTTC. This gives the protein CASSENNNEQFF.

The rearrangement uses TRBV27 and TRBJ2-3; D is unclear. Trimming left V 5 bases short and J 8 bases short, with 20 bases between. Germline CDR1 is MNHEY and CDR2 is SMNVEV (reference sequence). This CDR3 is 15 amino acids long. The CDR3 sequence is CASSVTFPPVGTQYF. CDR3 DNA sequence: TGTGCCAGCAGTGTGACATTCCCACCGGTGGGTACGCAGTATTTT.

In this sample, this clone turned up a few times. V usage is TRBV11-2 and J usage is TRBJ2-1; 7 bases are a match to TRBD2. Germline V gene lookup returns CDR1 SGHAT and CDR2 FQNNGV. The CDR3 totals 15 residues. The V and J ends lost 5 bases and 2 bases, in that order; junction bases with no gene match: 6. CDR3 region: CASSLMGGTYNEQFF. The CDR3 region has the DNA TGTGCCAGCAGCCTAATGGGGGGGACCTACAATGAGCAGTTCTTC.

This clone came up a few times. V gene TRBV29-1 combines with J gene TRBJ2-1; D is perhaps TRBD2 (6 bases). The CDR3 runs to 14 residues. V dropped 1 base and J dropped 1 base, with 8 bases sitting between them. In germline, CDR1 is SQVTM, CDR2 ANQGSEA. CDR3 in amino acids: CSVEGGDSYNEQFF. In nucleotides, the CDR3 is TGCAGCGTTGAAGGCGGGGATTCCTACAATGAGCAGTTCTTC.

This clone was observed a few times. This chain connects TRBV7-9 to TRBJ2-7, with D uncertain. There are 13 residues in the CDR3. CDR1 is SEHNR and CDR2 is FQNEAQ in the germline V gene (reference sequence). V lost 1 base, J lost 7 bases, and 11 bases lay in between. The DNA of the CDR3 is TGTGCCAGCAGCTTAGATATGGGCCGGGAGCAGTACTTC. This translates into CASSLDMGREQYF.

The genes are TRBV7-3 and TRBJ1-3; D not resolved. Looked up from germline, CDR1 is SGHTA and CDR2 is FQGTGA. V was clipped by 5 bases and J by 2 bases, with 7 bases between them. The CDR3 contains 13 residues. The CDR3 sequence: CASSIQAGNTIYF. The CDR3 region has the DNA TGTGCCAGCAGCATCCAGGCTGGAAACACCATATATTTT.

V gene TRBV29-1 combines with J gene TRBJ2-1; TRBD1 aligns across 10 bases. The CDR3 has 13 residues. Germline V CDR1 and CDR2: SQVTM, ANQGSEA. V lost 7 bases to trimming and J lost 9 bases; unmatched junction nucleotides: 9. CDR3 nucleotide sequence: TGCAGCGCCGACAGGGGGCGTTCGATTGAGCAGTTCTTC. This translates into CSADRGRSIEQFF.

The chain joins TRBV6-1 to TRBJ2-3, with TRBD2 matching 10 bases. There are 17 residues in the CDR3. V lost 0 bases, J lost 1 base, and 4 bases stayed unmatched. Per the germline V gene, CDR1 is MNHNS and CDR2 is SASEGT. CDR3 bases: TGTGCCAGCAGTGAAGCCGGTCTAGCGGGGGGCACAGATACGCAGTATTTT. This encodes CASSEAGLAGGTDTQYF.

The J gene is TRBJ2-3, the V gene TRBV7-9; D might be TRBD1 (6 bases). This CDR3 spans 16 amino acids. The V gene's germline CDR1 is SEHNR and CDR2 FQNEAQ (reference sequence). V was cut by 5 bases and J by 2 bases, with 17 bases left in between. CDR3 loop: CASSALLGAYTDTQYF. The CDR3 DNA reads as TGTGCCAGCAGCGCTTTGTTGGGGGCCTACACAGATACGCAGTATTTT.

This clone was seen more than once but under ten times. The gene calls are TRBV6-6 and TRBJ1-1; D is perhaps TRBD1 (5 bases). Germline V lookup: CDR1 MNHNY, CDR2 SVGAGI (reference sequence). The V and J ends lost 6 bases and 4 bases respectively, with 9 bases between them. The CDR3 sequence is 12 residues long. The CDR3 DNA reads TGTGCCAGCAGATGGGGGGGCACTGAAGCTTTCTTT. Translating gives CASRWGGTEAFF.

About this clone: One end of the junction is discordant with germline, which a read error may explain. The CDR3 DNA sequence: TGTGCCAGCAGCTTCCAGGGAAGTGGGGGCTACCCCTTC. Protein: CASSFQGSGGYPF. V and J are TRBV5-6 and TRBJ1-2; tentative D call: TRBD1 (6 bases). The CDR3 totals 13 residues. CDR1 and CDR2 (germline): SGHDT, YYEEEE.

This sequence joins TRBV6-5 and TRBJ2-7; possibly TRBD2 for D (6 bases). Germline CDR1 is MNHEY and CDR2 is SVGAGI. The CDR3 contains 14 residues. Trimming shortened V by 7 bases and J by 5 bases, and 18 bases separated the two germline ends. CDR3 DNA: TGTGCCAGCATGATCGGGGGAATCGAGGACGAGCAGTACTTC. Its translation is CASMIGGIEDEQYF.

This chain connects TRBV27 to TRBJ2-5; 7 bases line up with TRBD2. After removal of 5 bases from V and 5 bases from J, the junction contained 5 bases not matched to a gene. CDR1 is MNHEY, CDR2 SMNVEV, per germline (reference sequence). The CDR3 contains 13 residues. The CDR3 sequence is CASSPTSRETQYF. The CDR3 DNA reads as TGTGCCAGCAGTCCGACTAGCAGGGAGACCCAGTACTTC.

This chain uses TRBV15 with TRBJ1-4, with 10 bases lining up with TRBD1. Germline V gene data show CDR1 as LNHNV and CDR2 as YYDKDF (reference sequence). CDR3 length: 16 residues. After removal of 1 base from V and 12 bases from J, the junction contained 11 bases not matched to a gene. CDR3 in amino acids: CATSRGTGQGNEELFF. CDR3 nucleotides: TGTGCCACCAGCAGAGGCACGGGACAGGGGAATGAGGAACTGTTTTTT.